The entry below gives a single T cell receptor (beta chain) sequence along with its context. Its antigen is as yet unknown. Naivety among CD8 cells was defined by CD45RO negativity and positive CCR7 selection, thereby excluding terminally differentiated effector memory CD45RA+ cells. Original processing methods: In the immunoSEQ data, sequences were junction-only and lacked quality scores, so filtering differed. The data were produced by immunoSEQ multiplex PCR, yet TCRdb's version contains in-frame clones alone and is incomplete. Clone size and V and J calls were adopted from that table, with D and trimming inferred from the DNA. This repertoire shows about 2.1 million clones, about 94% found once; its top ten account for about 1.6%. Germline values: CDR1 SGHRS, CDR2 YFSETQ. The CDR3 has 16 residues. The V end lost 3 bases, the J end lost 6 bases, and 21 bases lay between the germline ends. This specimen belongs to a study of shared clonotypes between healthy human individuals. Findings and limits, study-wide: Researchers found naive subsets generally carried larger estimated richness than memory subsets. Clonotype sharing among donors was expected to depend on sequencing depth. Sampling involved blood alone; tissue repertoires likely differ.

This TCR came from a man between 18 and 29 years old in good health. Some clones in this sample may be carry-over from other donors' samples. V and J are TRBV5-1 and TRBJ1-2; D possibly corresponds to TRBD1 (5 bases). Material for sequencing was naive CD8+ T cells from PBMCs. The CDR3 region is CASSSENRDPKDGYTF. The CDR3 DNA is TGCGCCAGCAGCTCGGAAAACCGGGACCCTAAGGATGGCTACACCTTC. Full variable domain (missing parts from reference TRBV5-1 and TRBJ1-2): KAGVTQTPRYLIKTRGQQVTLSCSPISGHRSVSWYQQTPGQGLQFLFEYFSETQRNKGNFPGRFSGRQFSNSRSEMNVSTLELGDSALYLCASSSENRDPKDGYTFGSGTRLTVV.